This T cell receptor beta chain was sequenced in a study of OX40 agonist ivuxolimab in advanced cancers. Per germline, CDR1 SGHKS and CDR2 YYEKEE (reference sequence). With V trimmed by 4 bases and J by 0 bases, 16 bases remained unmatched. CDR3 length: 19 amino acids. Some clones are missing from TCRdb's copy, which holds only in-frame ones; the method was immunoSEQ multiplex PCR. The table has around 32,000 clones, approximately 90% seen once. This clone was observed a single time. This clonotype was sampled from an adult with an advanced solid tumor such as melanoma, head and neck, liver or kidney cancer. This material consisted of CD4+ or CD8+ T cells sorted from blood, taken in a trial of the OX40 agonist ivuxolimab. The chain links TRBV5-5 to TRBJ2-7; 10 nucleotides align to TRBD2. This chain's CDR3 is CASSPEGVLAGDPSYEQYF. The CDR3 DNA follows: TGTGCCAGCAGCCCCGAGGGTGTGCTAGCGGGAGACCCCTCCTACGAGCAGTACTTC.